The text below deals with one T cell receptor (beta chain). Profiled with immunoSEQ multiplex PCR; TCRdb holds only in-frame clones, not every one. The sample has 70,000 to 75,000 clones; 94% are singletons. With V trimmed by 1 base and J by 3 bases, 7 bases remained unmatched. Germline CDR1 and CDR2: GTSNPN and SVGIG (reference sequence). The CDR3 contains 15 residues. The record originates from a study of cytomegalovirus exposure and HLA in healthy donors. Study background: The 650 to 850 first-cohort repertoires and the roughly 130 validation repertoires shared the same platform, a later analysis reported.

V is TRBV30 and J is TRBJ2-7, with 9 bases aligning to TRBD1. Specimen: PBMCs. The sequence was collected from a woman between 18 and 29 years old in good health and CMV-seropositive. Here the CDR3 reads CAWSGGTGTGYEQYF. The CDR3 bases are TGTGCCTGGAGTGGAGGGACAGGGACGGGCTACGAGCAGTACTTC. The full variable domain, its missing parts supplied by reference TRBV30 and TRBJ2-7, is SQTIHQWPATLVQPVGSPLSLECTVEGTSNPNLYWYRQAAGRGLQLLFYSVGIGQISSEVPQNLSASRPQDRQFILSSKKLLLSDSGFYLCAWSGGTGTGYEQYFGPGTRLTVT.